This T cell receptor (beta chain) was recovered during a study of shared clonotypes between healthy human individuals. In germline, CDR1 is LNHDA, CDR2 SQIVND (reference sequence). This CDR3 has 15 amino acids. Nashville, Tennessee was home to all donors, who were Caucasian adults. Unsorted PBMC DNA went through sequencing on ten immunoSEQ deep assay plates. Profiled with immunoSEQ multiplex PCR; TCRdb holds only in-frame clones, not every one. This sample yields fewer than 650,000 clones, of which 70% to 80% are seen a single time; 10% to 15% belongs to the top ten. Sequencing was carried out using PBMCs. The J gene is TRBJ2-5, the V gene TRBV19; no firm D call. The DNA end is a closer match to TRBJ2-7, so the J assignment may be wrong. This TCR was recovered from a middle-aged woman in good health. Some clones in this sample may be carry-over from other donors' samples. In nucleotides, the CDR3 is TGTGCCAGTAGCCTCTTTGGGGATCTCCCCTACGAGCAGTACTTC. This gives the protein CASSLFGDLPYEQYF.